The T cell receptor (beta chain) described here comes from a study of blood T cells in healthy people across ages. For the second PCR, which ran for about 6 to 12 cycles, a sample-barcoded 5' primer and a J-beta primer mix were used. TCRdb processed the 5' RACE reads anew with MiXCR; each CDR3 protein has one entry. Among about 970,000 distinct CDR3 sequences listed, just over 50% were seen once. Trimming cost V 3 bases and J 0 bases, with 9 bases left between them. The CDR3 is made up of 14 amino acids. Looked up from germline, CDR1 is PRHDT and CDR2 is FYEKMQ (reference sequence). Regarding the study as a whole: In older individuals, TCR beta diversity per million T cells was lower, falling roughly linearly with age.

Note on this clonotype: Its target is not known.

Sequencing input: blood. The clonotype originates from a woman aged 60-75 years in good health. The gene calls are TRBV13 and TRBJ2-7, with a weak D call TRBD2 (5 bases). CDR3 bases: TGTGCCAGCAGCTTTCAAGGGAGCTCCTACGAGCAGTACTTC. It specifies CASSFQGSSYEQYF.